The 28 T cell receptor beta chains below were found in one sample sequenced in a study of shared clonotypes between healthy human individuals. Data came from immunoSEQ multiplex PCR; TCRdb stores just in-frame clones and leaves some out. The sample lists a few hundred thousand clones, over 60% seen once, with approximately 12% in the top ten. Sequenced input: PBMCs. The origin of the receptors is a woman aged 40 to 55 in good health. Some clones in this sample may be carry-over from other donors' samples.

The chain links TRBV7-3 to TRBJ2-5; D tentatively fits TRBD1 or TRBD2 (5 bases each). Germline CDR1 is SGHTA and CDR2 is FQGTGA. The CDR3 length is 18 residues. Trimming left V 6 bases short and J 1 base short, with 24 bases between. This chain's CDR3 is CASRPNDPGRKTQETQYF. The DNA of the CDR3 is TGTGCCAGCAGGCCAAACGATCCGGGACGAAAGACCCAAGAGACCCAGTACTTC. Based on the CDR3 plus reference TRBV7-3 and TRBJ2-5, the full variable domain is GAGVSQTPSNKVTEKGKYVELRCDPISGHTALYWYRQSLGQGPEFLIYFQGTGAADDSGLPNDRFFAVRPEGSVSTLKIQRTERGDSAVYLCASRPNDPGRKTQETQYFGPGTRLLVL.

The chain links TRBV6-1 to TRBJ2-7; 7 nucleotides agree with TRBD2. V gave up 2 bases and J gave up 4 bases; unmatched junction bases: 8. Germline-derived CDR1 and CDR2 are MNHNS and SASEGT. The CDR3 consists of 15 residues. DNA for the CDR3: TGTGCCAGCAGTGAACCAACGGGAGGAACATACGAGCAGTACTTC. Translating it yields CASSEPTGGTYEQYF.

The gene calls are TRBV5-1 and TRBJ1-4; the match to TRBD1 covers 9 bases. The length of the CDR3 is 17 residues. Looked up from germline, CDR1 is SGHRS and CDR2 is YFSETQ. Germline trimming cut 0 bases from V and 8 bases from J; bases unmatched to any gene: 11. In DNA form, the CDR3 reads TGCGCCAGCAGCTTGGGGACAGGGGATTTCGGCGGAGAAAAACTGTTTTTT. It encodes CASSLGTGDFGGEKLFF.

This clone was counted many times. This sample includes further DNA sequences coding for the same CDR3. J is TRBJ2-2 and V is TRBV4-3, with D uncertain. Between the trimmed V and J ends, which lost 0 bases and 5 bases, there was a span of 13 bases. This CDR3 has 16 amino acids. Germline V gene data show CDR1 as LGHNA and CDR2 as YSLEER. CDR3 bases: TGCGCCAGCAGCCAAGATGTTGGTGGAGAGACCGGGGAGCTGTTTTTT. This sequence encodes CASSQDVGGETGELFF.

The chain carries TRBV15 and TRBJ1-3, with TRBD1 matching over 8 bases. The trim removed 1 base at V and 4 bases at J, leaving 12 bases unmatched. CDR3 size: 18 residues. The germline gives CDR1 LNHNV, CDR2 YYDKDF (reference sequence). The CDR3 sequence: CATSRAGTGLLGGNTIYF. CDR3 bases: TGTGCCACCAGCAGAGCCGGGACAGGCCTCCTGGGGGGAAACACCATATATTTT.

In regard to this clone: This sequence may be a read error, since a much larger clone differs from it by one base. The rearrangement uses TRBV27 and TRBJ2-1; 9 bases are shared with TRBD2. V lost 9 bases, J lost 0 bases, and 0 bases stayed unmatched. The CDR3 sequence is 13 residues long. Germline V lookup: CDR1 MNHEY, CDR2 SMNVEV (reference sequence). Here the CDR3 reads CASSGSSYNEQFF. The CDR3 coding sequence is TGTGCCAGTAGCGGGAGCTCCTACAATGAGCAGTTCTTC.

The chain has TRBV30 and TRBJ1-5, with D uncertain. CDR3 length: 13 residues. The germline gives CDR1 GTSNPN, CDR2 SVGIG (reference sequence). Trimming took 3 bases from V and 1 from J, leaving 7 bases between them. CDR3 in DNA: TGTGCCTGGAGGGTCAACAGCAATCAGCCCCAGCATTTT. Translated, it gives CAWRVNSNQPQHF.

The chain uses TRBV10-3 and TRBJ2-5, with 8 bases aligning to TRBD2. The germline V gene encodes CDR1 ENHRY and CDR2 SYGVKD. CDR3 size: 14 residues. V was clipped by 6 bases and J by 4 bases; unmatched bases: 7. The CDR3 nucleotides are TGTGCCATCAGCTCCGGGACTAGTAGAGAGACCCAGTACTTC. Translating gives CAISSGTSRETQYF.

V gene TRBV28 combines with J gene TRBJ1-2; D remains unclear. The CDR3 spans 16 residues. Germline V gene data show CDR1 as MDHEN and CDR2 as SYDVKM. V lost 2 bases and J lost 1, with 14 bases in between. CDR3 region: CASSLPPGLINYGYTF. CDR3 nucleotide sequence: TGTGCCAGCAGTTTACCGCCCGGACTGATTAACTATGGCTACACCTTC.

The chain links TRBV19 to TRBJ1-1; D is ambiguous. This CDR3 is built from 15 residues. The V and J ends lost 3 bases and 0 bases respectively, with 11 bases between them. Germline values: CDR1 LNHDA, CDR2 SQIVND (reference sequence). CDR3 protein: CASSMGGLVNTEAFF. The CDR3 nucleotides are TGTGCCAGTAGTATGGGAGGGCTCGTGAACACTGAAGCTTTCTTT.

CDR3 DNA: TGTGCCAGCAGTGAGGACGGACACTCTGGAAACACCATATATTTT. Residues: CASSEDGHSGNTIYF. V is TRBV2 and J is TRBJ1-3; the D gene is possibly TRBD1 (5 bases). The germline V and J ends were trimmed by 3 bases and 0 bases, with 9 bases remaining between them. Per germline, CDR1 SNHLY and CDR2 FYNNEI. This CDR3 has 15 amino acids.

The gene calls are TRBV5-5 and TRBJ1-2; D gene ambiguous. The V end was cut by 0 bases, the J end by 8 bases, with 8 bases between. The germline gives CDR1 SGHKS, CDR2 YYEKEE (reference sequence). CDR3 length: 12 amino acids. CDR3: CASSLASQGYTF. CDR3 nucleotide sequence: TGTGCCAGCAGCTTGGCAAGCCAGGGCTACACCTTC. Using reference TRBV5-5 and TRBJ1-2 for the parts outside the CDR3, the full variable domain is DAGVTQSPTHLIKTRGQQVTLRCSPISGHKSVSWYQQVLGQGPQFIFQYYEKEERGRGNFPDRFSARQFPNYSSELNVNALLLGDSALYLCASSLASQGYTFGSGTRLTVV.

The rearrangement uses TRBV9 and TRBJ1-2, with TRBD1 matching over 8 bases. Germline V gene sequence: CDR1 SGDLS, CDR2 YYNGEE. V was pared by 4 bases and J by 5 bases, with 16 bases of the junction left unmatched. The CDR3 totals 17 residues. The chain's CDR3 is CASSSSGRGLEEYGYTF. Here the CDR3 DNA reads TGTGCCAGCAGCTCCTCGGGCAGGGGGCTGGAAGAGTATGGCTACACCTTC.

The chain carries TRBV9 and TRBJ2-4, with D maybe TRBD1 (5 bases). In germline, CDR1 is SGDLS, CDR2 YYNGEE. Trimming took 0 bases from V and 0 from J, leaving 10 bases between them. This CDR3 comprises 16 residues. The CDR3 loop reads CASSVDDSQAKNIQYF. CDR3 DNA: TGTGCCAGCAGCGTAGATGACAGCCAAGCCAAAAACATTCAGTACTTC.

The V call is TRBV10-3, the J call TRBJ1-4; D ambiguous. The germline CDR1 and CDR2 sequences are ENHRY and SYGVKD. This CDR3 is 13 amino acids long. V was shortened by 10 bases and J by 2 bases, with 11 bases between the two germline ends. The CDR3 loop reads CATDDGTNEKLFF. CDR3 nucleotide sequence: TGTGCCACCGATGACGGCACTAATGAAAAACTGTTTTTT.

V is TRBV9 and J is TRBJ2-7; 11 bases fit TRBD2. With 4 bases clipped from V and 2 bases from J, the junction kept 5 bases outside the gene matches. Germline-derived CDR1 and CDR2 are SGDLS and YYNGEE. This CDR3 has 15 residues. The CDR3 bases are TGTGCCAGCAGCCCACGACTAGCGGGACCCTACGAGCAGTACTTC. Its translation is CASSPRLAGPYEQYF.

The CDR3 reads CASSAGDSSYEQYF. The DNA for the CDR3 is TGTGCCAGCAGCGCCGGGGACTCCTCCTACGAGCAGTACTTC. The chain has TRBV9 and TRBJ2-7; tentatively, D is TRBD2 (6 bases). V lost 3 bases to trimming and J lost 0 bases, with 10 bases between them. There are 14 residues in the CDR3. Germline loops: CDR1 SGDLS, CDR2 YYNGEE.

The gene calls are TRBV5-4 and TRBJ2-7, with TRBD2 matching over 12 bases. Per germline, CDR1 SGHNT and CDR2 YYREEE (reference sequence). The CDR3 length is 17 residues. V shed 9 bases and J 3 bases; nucleotides not matched to a gene: 16. In DNA form, the CDR3 reads TGTGCCACCACAAAGACTAGCGGGAGCTCCATGGGCTACGAGCAGTACTTC. Translation gives CATTKTSGSSMGYEQYF.

The chain combines TRBV4-2 with TRBJ1-1; D not resolved. Looked up from germline, CDR1 is LGHNA and CDR2 is YNFKEQ. The germline V and J ends were trimmed by 2 bases and 1 base, with 11 bases remaining between them. The CDR3 covers 15 residues. CDR3 DNA sequence: TGTGCCAGCAGCCAATCGATCGCAGCGAACACTGAAGCTTTCTTT. This encodes CASSQSIAANTEAFF.

J is TRBJ1-5 and V is TRBV2, with a possible D match to TRBD1 (5 bases). V gave up 3 bases and J gave up 6 bases, with 12 bases separating them. CDR1 is SNHLY and CDR2 is FYNNEI in the germline V gene. The CDR3 runs 14 residues. The CDR3 here is CASSDGGTGQPQHF. The CDR3 bases are TGTGCCAGCAGTGACGGGGGGACTGGTCAGCCCCAGCATTTT.

This clone was found once. The chain carries TRBV28 and TRBJ2-4, with a weak D call TRBD2 (8 bases). CDR3 length: 16 amino acids. Per the germline V gene, CDR1 is MDHEN and CDR2 is SYDVKM. V shed 6 bases and J shed 0 bases, with 15 bases lying between them. CDR3: CASSGGGQLAKNIQYF. The CDR3 nucleotides are TGTGCCAGCAGCGGGGGGGGACAGCTAGCCAAAAACATTCAGTACTTC.

The chain couples TRBV10-3 to TRBJ2-1; 8 nucleotides agree with TRBD1. Per germline, CDR1 ENHRY and CDR2 SYGVKD. The CDR3 has 15 amino acids. With V trimmed by 3 bases and J by 8 bases, 9 bases remained unmatched. The CDR3 sequence is CAISDPGTGGDEQFF. Here the CDR3 DNA reads TGTGCCATCAGTGACCCCGGGACAGGAGGGGATGAGCAGTTCTTC.

This clone was counted only a few times. The rearrangement links TRBV5-4 to TRBJ1-3; possible D gene TRBD1, 5 bases. The CDR3 extends over 16 amino acids. Trimming shortened V by 4 bases and J by 1 base, and 15 bases separated the two germline ends. Germline loops: CDR1 SGHNT, CDR2 YYREEE (reference sequence). DNA for the CDR3: TGTGCCAGCAGCCTTGACCCGGGGGTATCTGGAAACACCATATATTTT. It encodes CASSLDPGVSGNTIYF.

This clone was recorded a few times. V usage is TRBV7-2 and J usage is TRBJ2-7, with 7 bases that match TRBD2. J was trimmed by 2 bases and V by 5 bases; bases with no gene match: 6. The CDR3 length is 14 residues. Germline V gene data show CDR1 as SGHTA and CDR2 as FQGNSA. In DNA, the CDR3 is TGTGCCAGCAGCCCTGCTAGCGGTCCCTACGAGCAGTACTTC. Protein sequence: CASSPASGPYEQYF. The whole variable domain, remainder taken from reference TRBV7-2 and TRBJ2-7, is GAGVSQSPSNKVTEKGKDVELRCDPISGHTALYWYRQSLGQGLEFLIYFQGNSAPDKSGLPSDRFSAERTGGSVSTLTIQRTQQEDSAVYLCASSPASGPYEQYFGPGTRLTVT.

The genes are TRBV5-8 and TRBJ2-5; D is unclear. This CDR3 comprises 12 residues. Germline CDR1 reads SGHTS; CDR2 reads YDEGEE. Trimming cost V 4 bases and J 5 bases, with 9 bases left between them. The CDR3 loop is CASSRRRETQYF. CDR3 nucleotide sequence: TGTGCCAGCAGCAGGAGAAGGGAGACCCAGTACTTC.

This clone has just one count. The chain joins TRBV19 to TRBJ2-7; D not certain. Trimming pared 4 bases from V and 5 bases from J, leaving 9 bases between. In germline, CDR1 is LNHDA, CDR2 SQIVND (reference sequence). CDR3 size: 12 residues. The CDR3 region has the DNA TGTGCCAGTAGTACCAGATTAGACGAGCAGTACTTC. Residues: CASSTRLDEQYF.

The V and J genes are TRBV4-2 and TRBJ2-2; unclear D gene. Germline CDR1 reads LGHNA; CDR2 reads YNFKEQ. The CDR3 covers 12 residues. Trimming took off 4 bases at V and 9 bases at J, with 9 bases between the two ends. The CDR3 loop is CASSLPRRELFF. The CDR3 DNA reads TGTGCCAGCAGCCTGCCGAGACGGGAGCTGTTTTTT.

The chain links TRBV5-4 to TRBJ2-1; the D gene is possibly TRBD2 (6 bases). V lost 9 bases and J 0 bases, leaving 16 bases between the germline ends. The CDR3 loop spans 15 amino acids. CDR1 and CDR2 (germline): SGHNT, YYREEE (reference sequence). CDR3 loop: CAIQGGPSSYNEQFF. The DNA of the CDR3 is TGTGCCATTCAAGGAGGGCCGAGCTCCTACAATGAGCAGTTCTTC.